The 27 T cell receptor beta chains below come from one sample, sequenced in a study of T cell clonality in common variable immunodeficiency. TCRdb's table, derived via immunoSEQ multiplex PCR, lists solely in-frame clones and lacks some. The sample was found to contain tens of thousands of clones, and every one recurs. Sequenced sample: peripheral blood mononuclear cells. These receptors all come from a person between 18 and 75 years old in good health.

This clone was recorded many times. Read coverage stops 3 residues before the CDR3 terminus; the germline J gene supplies the remainder. V gene TRBV10-3 combines with J gene TRBJ2-7; 7 nucleotides agree with TRBD2. In germline, CDR1 is ENHRY, CDR2 SYGVKD. This CDR3 is built from 13 residues. The junction had 8 bases not matched to a gene; V was cut back by 10 bases and J by 2 bases. Partial CDR3 DNA: TGTGCCACCGGGGGGTCGCGGACCTACGAG. Its translation is CATGGSRTYE. The entire CDR3 is CATGGSRTYEQYF.

This clone was recorded a few times. The sequenced part of the CDR3 DNA is TGTGCCAGTTCACCAACTAGGTCCTACAATGAG. Translating it yields CASSPTRSYNE. The full-length CDR3 reads as CASSPTRSYNEQFF. This chain joins TRBV19 and TRBJ2-1; tentative D call: TRBD2 (5 bases). The CDR3 is cut off 3 residues early in the read; its end comes from the germline J gene. The CDR3 is 14 amino acids. The germline V and J ends were trimmed by 8 bases and 1 base, with 12 bases remaining between them. Germline loops: CDR1 LNHDA, CDR2 SQIVND (reference sequence). The full variable domain, its missing parts supplied by reference TRBV19 and TRBJ2-1, is DGGITQSPKYLFRKEGQNVTLSCEQNLNHDAMYWYRQDPGQGLRLIYYSQIVNDFQKGDIAEGYSVSREKKESFPLTVTSAQKNPTAFYLCASSPTRSYNEQFFGPGTRLTVL.

This clone was picked up a small number of times. The CDR3 extends 3 residues past the end of the read, so its final part is completed from the germline J gene. This sequence joins TRBV5-6 and TRBJ2-2, with a tentative D call TRBD1 (5 bases). CDR3 length: 14 residues. Germline values: CDR1 SGHDT, CDR2 YYEEEE. The CDR3 loop reads CASSRRRQYSPLFF. CDR3 DNA (partial): TGTGCCAGCAGCCGCCGCCGACAGTATTCACCG.

Many counts were recorded for this clone. Read coverage stops 3 residues before the CDR3 terminus; the germline J gene supplies the remainder. The V gene is TRBV5-1, the J gene TRBJ2-5; 7 bases map to TRBD1. Germline CDR1 SGHRS, CDR2 YFSETQ. There are 15 residues in the CDR3. V shed 1 base and J 6 bases; nucleotides not matched to a gene: 9. The sequenced CDR3 bases are TGCGCCAGCAGCTTGCGACAGGGTGCGCCAAAGACC. Translated: CASSLRQGAPKT. The entire CDR3 protein reads CASSLRQGAPKTQYF.

On this clone: Coverage ceases 3 residues before the CDR3 finishes, and the germline J gene fills in the end. The gene calls are TRBV7-9 and TRBJ1-1, with unresolved D. The germline V gene has CDR1 SEHNR and CDR2 FQNEAQ (reference sequence). This CDR3 comprises 12 residues. The V and J ends lost 5 bases and 0 bases respectively, with 4 bases between them. The sequenced CDR3 bases are TGTGCCAGCAGCACAATGAACACTGAA. Translated: CASSTMNTE. The whole CDR3 region reads CASSTMNTEAFF.

To note about this clone: The observed sequence ends 3 residues before the CDR3 terminus, with the missing tail filled in from the germline J gene. The rearrangement links TRBV5-1 to TRBJ2-7, with TRBD1 matching 7 bases. Germline values: CDR1 SGHRS, CDR2 YFSETQ. V lost 4 bases and J lost 3; bases outside the gene matches: 10. This CDR3 is 15 amino acids long. The covered CDR3 bases are TGCGCCAGCAGCGGAACAAACAGGGGTATCTACGAG. Amino acid sequence: CASSGTNRGIYE. The whole CDR3 is CASSGTNRGIYEQYF.

This clone showed up many times. The sequence runs out 3 residues before the end of the CDR3; the remainder is reconstructed from the germline J gene. The chain uses TRBV5-1 and TRBJ1-3; D call uncertain. Deletions cut 0 bases from V and 8 bases from J, with 12 bases between. The CDR3 totals 14 residues. Germline V gene data show CDR1 as SGHRS and CDR2 as YFSETQ. The CDR3 bases that were read are TGCGCCAGCAGCTTGGCACTAGGGTCGGACACC. This codes for CASSLALGSDT. The full CDR3 protein is CASSLALGSDTIYF.

Ten or more counts support this clone. The CDR3 DNA, read in part, is TGTGCCAGCAGCGTTGGGAACGGACTAGCGGGAGGCCACAATGAG. Its protein product is CASSVGNGLAGGHNE. The CDR3 in its entirety is CASSVGNGLAGGHNEQFF. The chain uses TRBV7-6 and TRBJ2-1; 14 bases line up with TRBD2. The observed sequence ends 3 residues before the CDR3 terminus, with the missing tail filled in from the germline J gene. The CDR3 length is 18 residues. Per the germline V gene, CDR1 is SGHVS and CDR2 is FNYEAQ. After removal of 5 bases from V and 5 bases from J, the junction contained 11 bases not matched to a gene.

The table lists this clone with a few counts. The read ends 3 residues shy of where the CDR3 ends; the end is completed using the germline J gene. The rearrangement links TRBV2 to TRBJ1-1; maybe TRBD1 (5 bases). Germline-derived CDR1 and CDR2 are SNHLY and FYNNEI. The CDR3 totals 14 residues. V was trimmed by 6 bases and J by 4 bases, leaving 15 bases between them. The CDR3 protein is CASRSQGLITEAFF. Incomplete CDR3 DNA: TGTGCCAGCAGATCGCAGGGACTTATCACTGAA.

This clone was seen repeatedly, ten times or more. The CDR3 is cut off 3 residues early in the read; its end comes from the germline J gene. The chain combines TRBV2 with TRBJ2-2; tentative D call: TRBD1 (5 bases). Germline loops: CDR1 SNHLY, CDR2 FYNNEI. Trimming pared 4 bases from V and 7 bases from J, leaving 13 bases between. The CDR3 covers 14 residues. The CDR3 is CASSGRGQGGELFF. The covered CDR3 bases are TGTGCCAGCAGTGGTAGGGGCCAGGGCGGGGAG.

This clone was recorded at least ten times. The read ends 3 residues early relative to the CDR3; the germline J gene fills the gap. J is TRBJ2-7 and V is TRBV19, with 11 bases matching TRBD2. Per the germline V gene, CDR1 is LNHDA and CDR2 is SQIVND (reference sequence). CDR3 length: 15 residues. V was clipped by 7 bases and J by 0 bases; unmatched bases: 5. This chain's CDR3 is CASKEGLAGSYEQYF. The part of the CDR3 DNA that was read is TGTGCCAGTAAGGAAGGACTAGCGGGCTCCTACGAG.

As regards this clone: The CDR3 end is not reached by the read, which stops 3 residues before it; the germline J gene fills it in. This chain links TRBV5-1 with TRBJ1-1, with D possibly matching TRBD1 (6 bases). Trimming took 3 bases from V and 2 from J, leaving 20 bases between them. The CDR3 is 17 residues long. Germline V gene data show CDR1 as SGHRS and CDR2 as YFSETQ. CDR3 bases read: TGCGCCAGCAGCTCACAGGGTTTTGGGGAGCTTAACACTGAA. Its protein is CASSSQGFGELNTE. The full CDR3 protein reads CASSSQGFGELNTEAFF.

The sample holds many counts of this clone. The CDR3: CASSPPDLGRQETQYF. CDR3 DNA (partial): TGTGCCAGCAGTCCCCCCGATTTGGGCCGCCAAGAGACC. The V gene is TRBV12-3 or TRBV12-4, the J gene TRBJ2-5; D gene unclear. The read ends 3 residues early relative to the CDR3; the germline J gene fills the gap. The CDR3 totals 16 residues. V gave up 5 bases and J gave up 1 base, with 17 bases separating them.

This clone was recorded a few times. The DNA ends 3 residues before the CDR3 does, and the rest of the CDR3 is filled in from the germline J gene. The V gene is TRBV10-2, the J gene TRBJ2-3; D may be TRBD2 (5 bases). CDR1 is WSHSY and CDR2 is SAAADI in the germline V gene. CDR3 length: 15 amino acids. Trimming pared 2 bases from V and 5 bases from J, leaving 14 bases between. The chain's CDR3 is CASSERRARGDTQYF. The covered CDR3 bases are TGCGCCAGCAGTGAGAGGCGGGCCCGAGGAGATACG.

With regard to this clone: The CDR3 goes on 3 residues after the read ends, and that part is filled in from the germline J gene. The chain recombines TRBV7-9 with TRBJ2-1, with TRBD1 as a possible D gene (6 bases). Germline V gene data show CDR1 as SEHNR and CDR2 as FQNEAQ (reference sequence). CDR3 size: 15 residues. V dropped 4 bases and J dropped 2 bases, with 12 bases sitting between them. The CDR3 bases that were read are TGTGCCAGCAGCTCAACAGGGTCCCCCTACAATGAG. It encodes CASSSTGSPYNE. From start to end, the CDR3 is CASSSTGSPYNEQFF.

This clone was observed a handful of times. The CDR3 goes on 3 residues after the read ends, and that part is filled in from the germline J gene. V gene TRBV5-6 combines with J gene TRBJ1-1; D remains ambiguous. Germline V CDR1 and CDR2: SGHDT, YYEEEE. The CDR3 extends over 14 amino acids. Partial CDR3 DNA: TGTGCCAGCACCACGCAGGAAGAGATCGAGAAA. It encodes CASTTQEEIEK. The entire CDR3 sequence reads CASTTQEEIEKAFF.

In this sample, this clone turned up many times. Read data end 3 residues before the CDR3 end; the end is taken from the germline J gene. V and J are TRBV14 and TRBJ2-1; 8 nucleotides match TRBD1. The CDR3 contains 13 residues. Germline V gives CDR1 SGHDN, CDR2 FVKESK. V lost 5 bases, J lost 9 bases, and 6 bases stayed unmatched. CDR3: CASSLQGDTEQFF. The CDR3 DNA, read in part, is TGTGCCAGCAGCTTACAGGGGGACACTGAG.

Remarks on this clone: With the read ending 3 residues before the CDR3 end, the germline J gene is used to fill in that end. The chain joins TRBV7-9 to TRBJ2-3; TRBD1 agrees at 8 bases. The CDR3 spans 15 residues. In germline, CDR1 is SEHNR, CDR2 FQNEAQ (reference sequence). The CDR3 here is CASSLGQGALLSQYF. The sequenced part of the CDR3 DNA is TGTGCCAGCAGCTTAGGGCAGGGGGCCCTGTTGTCG.

The sample holds a few counts of this clone. The read terminates 3 residues before the CDR3 end, so the remaining end is supplied by the germline J gene. The chain combines TRBV7-3 with TRBJ2-1; TRBD2 aligns across 7 bases. The V segment lost 4 bases and the J segment 6 bases; nucleotides outside the gene matches: 3. Germline CDR1 and CDR2: SGHTA and FQGTGA. CDR3 length: 13 residues. CDR3 sequence reads: CASSSGTTNEQFF. CDR3 DNA, as far as it was read: TGTGCCAGCAGCTCGGGGACTACCAATGAG.

This clone has a count of ten or more. The CDR3 goes on 3 residues after the read ends, and that part is filled in from the germline J gene. J is TRBJ1-2 and V is TRBV7-9; tentative D call: TRBD1 (5 bases). The germline gives CDR1 SEHNR, CDR2 FQNEAQ (reference sequence). This CDR3 region has 15 residues. V lost 4 bases and J 6 bases, leaving 18 bases between the germline ends. The CDR3 DNA, read in part, is TGTGCCAGCAGCTCTCAGGCCGTCAGGGCGAATGGC. Translated, it gives CASSSQAVRANG. The full CDR3 sequence reads CASSSQAVRANGYTF.

There are many counts of this clone. The CDR3 extends 3 residues past the end of the read, so its final part is completed from the germline J gene. The rearrangement links TRBV18 to TRBJ2-5; D is perhaps TRBD2 (6 bases). CDR3 length equals 13 residues. The germline V gene has CDR1 KGHSH and CDR2 LQKENI. Trimming took off 3 bases at V and 3 bases at J, with 8 bases between the two ends. CDR3 in amino acids: CASSPGTEETQYF. CDR3 DNA, as far as it was read: TGTGCCAGCTCACCGGGGACTGAAGAGACC.

There are many counts of this clone. The read is 3 residues too short to cover the CDR3 end, so that end is filled in from the germline J gene. The rearrangement joins TRBV10-3 to TRBJ2-5, with D perhaps matching TRBD2 (5 bases). V was shortened by 0 bases and J by 2 bases, with 16 bases between the two germline ends. Germline CDR1 reads ENHRY; CDR2 reads SYGVKD. The CDR3 is 17 amino acids. The sequenced part of the CDR3 DNA is TGTGCCATCAGTGAGTCCGAAGGGCGGCCGGGGCAAGAGACC. This encodes CAISESEGRPGQET. The entire CDR3 is CAISESEGRPGQETQYF.

Many counts were recorded for this clone. The read halts 3 residues ahead of the CDR3 end, with the missing end drawn from the germline J gene. The rearrangement joins TRBV4-1 to TRBJ2-2; 11 bases line up with TRBD2. Germline V CDR1 and CDR2: MGHRA, YSYEKL. V lost 1 base and J lost 6; bases outside the gene matches: 4. The length of the CDR3 is 16 residues. CDR3 sequence reads: CASSQATSGKPGELFF. The covered CDR3 bases are TGCGCCAGCAGCCAAGCGACTAGCGGGAAACCCGGGGAG.

This clone came up many times. CDR3 DNA (partial): TGTGCCACCAGCAGAGATCGAGGGGTCGGCACAGATACG. It is translated as CATSRDRGVGTDT. The full-length CDR3 reads as CATSRDRGVGTDTQYF. The genes are TRBV15 and TRBJ2-3; D could derive from TRBD1 or TRBD2 (5 bases each). The read ends 3 residues early relative to the CDR3; the germline J gene fills the gap. Trimming shortened V by 0 bases and J by 1 base, and 11 bases separated the two germline ends. Germline V gene sequence: CDR1 LNHNV, CDR2 YYDKDF (reference sequence). CDR3 length: 16 residues.

Regarding this clone: The read ends 3 residues shy of where the CDR3 ends; the end is completed using the germline J gene. The J gene is TRBJ2-1, the V gene TRBV20-1, with D maybe TRBD2 (6 bases). CDR1 is DFQATT and CDR2 is SNEGSKA in the germline V gene (reference sequence). The V end lost 0 bases, the J end lost 4 bases, and 13 bases lay between the germline ends. The CDR3 is made up of 15 amino acids. CDR3 residues: CSARESSGTYNEQFF. The CDR3 DNA, read in part, is TGCAGTGCTAGAGAAAGTAGCGGAACTTACAATGAG.

This clone has ten or more counts. The read ends 3 residues early relative to the CDR3; the germline J gene fills the gap. This chain links TRBV4-1 with TRBJ1-5, with D unresolved. This CDR3 spans 13 amino acids. V dropped 3 bases and J dropped 4 bases, with 7 bases sitting between them. Germline CDR1 reads MGHRA; CDR2 reads YSYEKL. The CDR3: CASSHGQNQPQHF. The sequenced CDR3 bases are TGCGCCAGCAGCCATGGCCAGAATCAGCCC.

In its sample, this clone was seen many times. The CDR3 end falls 3 residues outside the read, so it is completed with the germline J gene. This chain connects TRBV2 to TRBJ2-2; weak D call: TRBD1 (6 bases). CDR1 and CDR2 from the germline V gene are SNHLY and FYNNEI. Trimming took off 1 base at V and 8 bases at J, with 20 bases between the two ends. The CDR3 has 17 residues. CDR3 DNA (partial): TGTGCCAGCAGTGAAGGGGCCCCAGGGGTCGGGCAAGGGGAG. Translation: CASSEGAPGVGQGE. The whole CDR3 protein reads CASSEGAPGVGQGELFF.